A single sample is the source of the 14 T cell receptor beta chains below, sequenced in a study of T cell responses to AZD1222 COVID-19 vaccine. The data were produced by immunoSEQ multiplex PCR, yet TCRdb's version contains in-frame clones alone and is incomplete. The profile covers hundreds of thousands of clones, with almost 95% appearing a single time and roughly 0.51% taken by the ten largest. The sequences come from peripheral blood, collected 28 days after the second AZD1222 dose. Receptor source: an adult who received the AZD1222 COVID-19 vaccine.

The chain links TRBV4-3 to TRBJ1-1; 10 nucleotides match TRBD1. Germline V gene lookup returns CDR1 LGHNA and CDR2 YSLEER. The CDR3 is made up of 19 amino acids. After removal of 1 base from V and 4 bases from J, the junction contained 15 bases not matched to a gene. The CDR3 protein is CASSQVPKRGTGESTEAFF. The CDR3 coding sequence is TGCGCCAGCAGCCAAGTTCCTAAACGCGGGACAGGGGAGAGCACTGAAGCTTTCTTT.

In DNA form, the CDR3 reads TGTGCCAGTAGGATGGGCAGGGGGCCCCAGCATTTT. Translated: CASRMGRGPQHF. The genes are TRBV19 and TRBJ1-5; weak D call: TRBD1 (6 bases). This CDR3 contains 12 residues. With 6 bases removed from V and 9 bases from J, the gap between germline ends came to 12 bases. Germline V gives CDR1 LNHDA, CDR2 SQIVND (reference sequence).

In DNA, the CDR3 is TGTGCCAGCAGCTCGCGTCGACTAGCGGGAGGGCCTAACGCCAATGAGCAGTTCTTC. Protein: CASSSRRLAGGPNANEQFF. The chain carries TRBV5-6 and TRBJ2-1; 14 nucleotides match TRBD2. Unmatched junction bases numbered 14, after V lost 3 bases and J lost 6 bases. Germline V gene data show CDR1 as SGHDT and CDR2 as YYEEEE. This CDR3 is 19 amino acids long. Together with reference TRBV5-6 and TRBJ2-1, the CDR3 gives the full variable domain: DAGVTQSPTHLIKTRGQQVTLRCSPKSGHDTVSWYQQALGQGPQFIFQYYEEEERQRGNFPDRFSGHQFPNYSSELNVNALLLGDSALYLCASSSRRLAGGPNANEQFFGPGTRLTVL.

The rearrangement joins TRBV27 to TRBJ1-5; TRBD1 might be the D (5 bases). Trimming removed 4 bases from V and 6 bases from J, with 25 bases in between. Looked up from germline, CDR1 is MNHEY and CDR2 is SMNVEV (reference sequence). CDR3 length: 18 amino acids. For the CDR3, the DNA is TGTGCCAGCAGTTCTTCTGGATTAGGGACCCGGGGAACTCAGCCCCAGCATTTT. It codes for CASSSSGLGTRGTQPQHF.

This clone was seen only once. The genes are TRBV6-1 and TRBJ2-2; D is unclear. This CDR3 is 14 amino acids long. Germline V lookup: CDR1 MNHNS, CDR2 SASEGT. Trimming removed 6 bases from V and 1 base from J, with 9 bases in between. In nucleotides, the CDR3 is TGTGCCAGCAGACCGACGGTGAACACCGGGGAGCTGTTTTTT. The encoded protein is CASRPTVNTGELFF.

The CDR3 here is CASRDTSYNEQFF. In DNA form, the CDR3 reads TGTGCCAGCAGGGACACCTCCTACAATGAGCAGTTCTTC. V gene TRBV2 combines with J gene TRBJ2-1; a weak D match, TRBD1 (5 bases). Trimming stripped 6 bases from V and 0 bases from J, with 6 bases between. Per the germline V gene, CDR1 is SNHLY and CDR2 is FYNNEI. This CDR3 spans 13 amino acids.

The J gene is TRBJ2-1, the V gene TRBV11-1; 11 bases agree with TRBD2. CDR3 length equals 15 residues. Germline V lookup: CDR1 SGHAT, CDR2 FQDESV (reference sequence). The V and J ends lost 5 bases and 2 bases, in that order; junction bases with no gene match: 2. DNA of the CDR3: TGTGCCAGCAGCATTAGCGGGGGGGCCTACAATGAGCAGTTCTTC. As protein: CASSISGGAYNEQFF.

The rearrangement uses TRBV10-2 and TRBJ1-5; D is perhaps TRBD1 (5 bases). CDR1 is WSHSY, CDR2 SAAADI, per germline. Deletions cut 6 bases from V and 13 bases from J, with 19 bases between. This CDR3 comprises 13 residues. CDR3 coding DNA: TGCGCCAGCAGCCCCCCCGGGAGGGGAGAACAGCATTTT. It translates to CASSPPGRGEQHF.

The V call is TRBV19, the J call TRBJ1-5, with D unresolved. V lost 6 bases and J lost 0, with 12 bases in between. CDR1 and CDR2 (germline): LNHDA, SQIVND (reference sequence). The CDR3 extends over 15 amino acids. CDR3 in DNA: TGTGCCAGTAGCCCGACACGGTATAGCAATCAGCCCCAGCATTTT. Residues: CASSPTRYSNQPQHF.

The chain joins TRBV3-1 (or the pseudogene TRBV3-2) to TRBJ1-1; no definite D call. V lost 5 bases to trimming and J lost 1 base, with 11 bases between them. The CDR3 contains 14 residues. CDR1 is LGHDT and CDR2 is YNNKEL in the germline V gene (reference sequence). CDR3 region: CASSATSRNTEAFF. The CDR3 nucleotides read TGTGCCAGCAGCGCAACTAGTCGGAACACTGAAGCTTTCTTT.

The chain couples TRBV5-1 to TRBJ1-1; tentative D call: TRBD1 (5 bases). Trimming pared 1 base from V and 5 bases from J, leaving 9 bases between. Per germline, CDR1 SGHRS and CDR2 YFSETQ. This CDR3 has 13 amino acids. This chain's CDR3 is CASSLMGGTEAFF. The CDR3, as DNA: TGCGCCAGCAGCTTGATGGGGGGAACTGAAGCTTTCTTT.

V and J are TRBV2 and TRBJ1-5, with D unclear. The germline CDR1 and CDR2 sequences are SNHLY and FYNNEI. The CDR3 runs to 14 residues. V lost 8 bases and J 3 bases, leaving 14 bases between the germline ends. CDR3 residues: CASGQAAYNQPQHF. The DNA for the CDR3 is TGTGCCAGCGGGCAGGCGGCTTACAATCAGCCCCAGCATTTT.

The CDR3 is CASSGDRVQPQHF. CDR3 coding DNA: TGTGCCAGTAGTGGGGACAGGGTTCAGCCCCAGCATTTT. This sequence joins TRBV19 and TRBJ1-5; 9 positions match TRBD1. The germline V gene has CDR1 LNHDA and CDR2 SQIVND (reference sequence). The CDR3 runs 13 residues. V lost 5 bases and J lost 6; bases outside the gene matches: 2.

This clone came up once. The chain combines TRBV13 with TRBJ1-3; D gene unclear. Germline CDR1 reads PRHDT; CDR2 reads FYEKMQ (reference sequence). The CDR3 is 14 amino acids. V was pared by 0 bases and J by 0 bases, with 3 bases between. In nucleotides, the CDR3 is TGTGCCAGCAGCTTAGGAGGCTCTGGAAACACCATATATTTT. This gives the protein CASSLGGSGNTIYF.